One and the same sample provided the 13 T cell receptor beta chains below, sequenced in a study of regulatory dendritic cells for organ transplantation. TCRdb's table, derived via immunoSEQ multiplex PCR, lists solely in-frame clones and lacks some. The data show under 40,000 clones, 90% to 95% seen once. The sample consisted of naive CD8+ T cells from blood. Subset given: CD45RA+ naive T cells. These receptors were taken from a human donor in good health.

In its sample, this clone was seen a few times. The J gene is TRBJ1-1, the V gene TRBV7-3, with D maybe TRBD1 (5 bases). V lost 0 bases, J lost 4 bases, and 6 bases lay in between. In germline, CDR1 is SGHTA, CDR2 FQGTGA. The CDR3 is made up of 13 amino acids. CDR3 nucleotides: TGTGCCAGCAGCTTAACGGGGGGCACTGAAGCTTTCTTT. Amino acids: CASSLTGGTEAFF.

The V and J genes are TRBV7-9 and TRBJ2-7; 11 bases map to TRBD2. With 4 bases clipped from V and 3 bases from J, the junction kept 5 bases outside the gene matches. Germline V gene data show CDR1 as SEHNR and CDR2 as FQNEAQ (reference sequence). The CDR3 covers 15 residues. This chain's CDR3 is CASSYIAGGYYEQYF. Written as DNA, the CDR3 is TGTGCCAGCAGCTACATAGCGGGGGGGTACTACGAGCAGTACTTC.

The V gene is TRBV27, the J gene TRBJ2-5, with D uncertain. The V and J ends lost 5 bases and 9 bases respectively, with 16 bases between them. This CDR3 comprises 13 residues. Per the germline V gene, CDR1 is MNHEY and CDR2 is SMNVEV (reference sequence). The CDR3 DNA sequence: TGTGCCAGCAGTCTCTCTCAGGAGACTTCCCAGTACTTC. It codes for CASSLSQETSQYF.

In its sample, this clone was seen once. This chain links TRBV27 with TRBJ2-1, with 8 bases identical to TRBD2. With V trimmed by 8 bases and J by 7 bases, 7 bases remained unmatched. The CDR3 runs to 13 residues. Per the germline V gene, CDR1 is MNHEY and CDR2 is SMNVEV (reference sequence). The CDR3 sequence: CASWRGAGNEQFF. The DNA for the CDR3 is TGTGCCAGCTGGCGGGGGGCGGGGAATGAGCAGTTCTTC.

The chain has TRBV9 and TRBJ2-7; D gene ambiguous. Trimming took 3 bases from V and 7 from J, leaving 11 bases between them. Germline V CDR1 and CDR2: SGDLS, YYNGEE. The CDR3 is 12 amino acids. This CDR3 reads CASSASSKEQYF. In nucleotides, the CDR3 is TGTGCCAGCAGCGCCAGCTCGAAAGAGCAGTACTTC.

This clone was found once. This chain uses TRBV13 with TRBJ2-2, with D perhaps matching TRBD2 (6 bases). V lost 3 bases and J lost 7, with 12 bases in between. This CDR3 contains 14 residues. Germline lookup yields CDR1 PRHDT and CDR2 FYEKMQ (reference sequence). This CDR3 is CASSFLKGGGELFF. The CDR3 DNA sequence: TGTGCCAGCAGCTTCCTCAAGGGAGGCGGGGAGCTGTTTTTT. Combining the CDR3 with reference TRBV13 and TRBJ2-2 gives the whole variable domain AAGVIQSPRHLIKEKRETATLKCYPIPRHDTVYWYQQGPGQDPQFLISFYEKMQSDKGSIPDRFSAQQFSDYHSELNMSSLELGDSALYFCASSFLKGGGELFFGEGSRLTVL.

This chain joins TRBV30 and TRBJ2-1; TRBD2 might be the D (7 bases). Germline assignment: CDR1 GTSNPN and CDR2 SVGIG (reference sequence). CDR3 length equals 11 residues. V was pared by 5 bases and J by 10 bases, with 12 bases between. The chain's CDR3 is CAWEGGYEQFF. The CDR3 DNA follows: TGTGCCTGGGAGGGGGGGTACGAGCAGTTCTTC.

The chain joins TRBV6-5 to TRBJ2-7, with D perhaps TRBD2 (6 bases). The CDR3 loop spans 15 amino acids. V was cut by 5 bases and J by 2 bases, with 16 bases left in between. Germline values: CDR1 MNHEY, CDR2 SVGAGI. CDR3 sequence reads: CASSLATAGTYEQYF. The CDR3 DNA reads as TGTGCCAGCAGTCTCGCGACAGCGGGCACCTACGAGCAGTACTTC.

The chain joins TRBV11-2 to TRBJ1-2; a possible D gene is TRBD1 (6 bases). The V gene lost 3 bases and the J gene lost 4 bases, with 9 bases spanning the gap. The CDR3 is 13 amino acids. CDR1 is SGHAT, CDR2 FQNNGV, per germline. DNA for the CDR3: TGTGCCAGCAGCTTTGGGACAACCTATGGCTACACCTTC. Translating gives CASSFGTTYGYTF.

This chain uses TRBV4-1 with TRBJ2-5, with D unclear. The CDR3 runs 13 residues. The V gene lost 1 base and the J gene lost 5 bases, with 8 bases spanning the gap. From germline, CDR1 is MGHRA and CDR2 YSYEKL. In DNA, the CDR3 is TGCGCCAGCAGCCAAGGGGGTAGGGAGACCCAGTACTTC. Its protein is CASSQGGRETQYF.

This clone was counted a single time. This chain joins TRBV2 and TRBJ1-2; no definite D call. The CDR3 is made up of 12 amino acids. The germline V gene encodes CDR1 SNHLY and CDR2 FYNNEI. The ends were cut back, 3 bases at V and 5 bases at J, with 7 bases in the middle. CDR3 sequence: CASSDSGYGYTF. The CDR3 DNA is TGTGCCAGCAGTGACAGCGGATATGGCTACACCTTC.

The chain joins TRBV4-3 to TRBJ2-5; 12 nucleotides agree with TRBD2. Germline lookup yields CDR1 LGHNA and CDR2 YSLEER. The V and J ends lost 0 bases and 5 bases, in that order; junction bases with no gene match: 10. The CDR3 is made up of 18 amino acids. The CDR3 nucleotides are TGCGCCAGCAGCCAAGAAAAAAGACTAGCGGGGGCCGGCGAGACCCAGTACTTC. Residues: CASSQEKRLAGAGETQYF.

This clone was recorded once. This chain joins TRBV7-2 and TRBJ2-3; 8 nucleotides agree with TRBD2. Germline V gene data show CDR1 as SGHTA and CDR2 as FQGNSA. CDR3 size: 19 residues. The V and J ends lost 2 bases and 0 bases, in that order; junction bases with no gene match: 13. CDR3 amino acids: CASSLPGLVFTPSTDTQYF. In nucleotides, the CDR3 is TGTGCCAGCAGCTTACCGGGACTAGTTTTCACCCCTAGCACAGATACGCAGTATTTT.